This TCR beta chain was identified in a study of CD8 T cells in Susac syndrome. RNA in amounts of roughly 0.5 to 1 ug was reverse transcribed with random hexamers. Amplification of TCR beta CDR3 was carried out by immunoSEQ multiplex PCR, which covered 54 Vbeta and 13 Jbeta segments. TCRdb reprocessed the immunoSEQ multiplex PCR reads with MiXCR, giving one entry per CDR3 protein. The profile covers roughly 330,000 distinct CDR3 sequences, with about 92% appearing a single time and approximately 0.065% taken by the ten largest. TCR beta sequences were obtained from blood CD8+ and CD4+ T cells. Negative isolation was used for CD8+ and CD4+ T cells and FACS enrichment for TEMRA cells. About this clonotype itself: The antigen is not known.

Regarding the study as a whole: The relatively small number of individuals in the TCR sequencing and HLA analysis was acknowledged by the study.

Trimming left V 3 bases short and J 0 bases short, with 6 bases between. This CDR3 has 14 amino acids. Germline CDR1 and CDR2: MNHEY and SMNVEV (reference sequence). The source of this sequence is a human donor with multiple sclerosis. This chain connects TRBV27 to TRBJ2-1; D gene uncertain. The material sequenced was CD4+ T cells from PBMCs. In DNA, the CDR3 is TGTGCCAGCAGTTTGCAATTCTCCTACAATGAGCAGTTCTTC. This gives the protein CASSLQFSYNEQFF.